This T cell receptor beta chain derives from a study of shared clonotypes between healthy human individuals. Germline-derived CDR1 and CDR2 are SGHRS and YFSETQ. CDR3 length: 14 residues. V gave up 2 bases and J gave up 7 bases; unmatched junction bases: 7. Sequencing was performed with immunoSEQ multiplex PCR; in TCRdb, only in-frame clones are kept and a portion is missing. The sample has under 2,000,000 clones, approximately 94% seen once; the top ten hold approximately 1.2%. As concerns this clone: Its antigen is as yet unknown.

General observations from the study: It was only blood that was sampled, and tissue repertoires likely differ. Shared across several donors were around 5% of the naive CD4 clonotypes.

Naive-designated CD8 cells lacked CD45RO, were positively enriched for CCR7, and omitted terminally differentiated effector memory CD45RA+ cells. J is TRBJ2-7 and V is TRBV5-1; 9 nucleotides match TRBD2. This receptor was obtained from a man aged 18 to 29 in good health. The sample was naive CD8+ T cells sorted from blood. CDR3 in amino acids: CASSLDSGSGEQYF. As DNA, the CDR3 is TGCGCCAGCAGCTTAGATAGCGGGAGCGGAGAGCAGTACTTC.